The source of this TCR beta chain is a study of control samples from healthy donors and cancer patients. The CDR3 runs 15 residues. V lost 5 bases and J lost 3, with 16 bases in between. Germline V gene data show CDR1 as SGHAT and CDR2 as FQNNGV. Clones were read by immunoSEQ multiplex PCR, and TCRdb kept only the in-frame ones, dropping some. The sample holds roughly 88,000 clones, 91% seen once. The material sequenced was blood. The TCR comes from a man aged 50 to 59 in good health. This chain connects TRBV11-2 to TRBJ1-2, with D uncertain. The CDR3 DNA reads TGTGCCAGCAGCACCCAACTTTCAGGACACTATGGCTACACCTTC. This sequence encodes CASSTQLSGHYGYTF.